Listed below are T cell receptor beta chains from one sample, sequenced in a study of T cells in Graves' hyperthyroidism and ophthalmopathy. TCRdb called the multiplex PCR reads again in MiXCR, with one record for every CDR3 protein. Of around 440,000 distinct CDR3 sequences in the sample, 15% to 18% were seen once. Sequencing was done on a sample of blood. These receptors all stem from a woman aged 18-29 years with Graves' hyperthyroidism. The conserved cysteine and the conserved F or W are not part of the CDR3 here.

TRBV10-3	AIRTTGGTEAF
TRBV14	ASSPEYGSNYGYT
TRBV3-1	ASSRRQHEQF
TRBV6-1	ASSELGQYTEAF
TRBV27	VSSFQLKQGGPLSGANVLT
TRBV18	ASSPQYDYEQY
TRBV2	ASSEGSSNPPDTQY
TRBV7-8	ASSSSRDYEQY
TRBV13	ASSLGVGNTEAF
TRBV5-6	ASSLGRDRLFWGNEQF
TRBV12-3/TRBV12-4	ASSRDNRGRQTQY
TRBV28	ASSLPGTQAF
TRBV4-1	ASSLEQGALNEQF
TRBV18	ASSPPGQGSHEQY
TRBV5-1	ASSLGLQRFGYNEQF
TRBV11-2	ASSSSGRALYNEQF
TRBV20-1	SAALAGGADTQY
TRBV18	ASSPRVGTGEPQH
TRBV20-1	SATQGLATEAF
TRBV5-6	ASLTGTRGNTIY
TRBV20-1	SASQGRAAANTGELF
TRBV6-5	ASSSFFSQVGANVLT
TRBV9	ASNVGQLYGYT
TRBV7-2	ASSFVGETQY
TRBV6-1	ASSSTLGLAGGLRNEQF
TRBV7-3	ASSLGPLNNEQF
TRBV9	VSSVGGGRTGTEQY
TRBV6-5	ASSYSISGGSLYGYT
TRBV2	ASSVEGMGGAF
TRBV6-2/TRBV6-3	ASSSGTGSRTGYT
TRBV20-1	SASFGLAGVTGELF
TRBV11-3	ASSPGGTLKAF
TRBV11-2	ASSLYAGNTEAF
TRBV6-5	ASRRTSSETQY
TRBV24-1	ATSDAGDYYGYT